This entry concerns a single T cell receptor beta chain. The CDR3 covers 15 residues. The V end lost 1 base, the J end lost 10 bases, and 17 bases lay between the germline ends. The germline gives CDR1 MGHRA, CDR2 YSYEKL. This specimen belongs to a study of blood T cell repertoires in COVID-19. Here immunoSEQ multiplex PCR was the method, and the copy in TCRdb shows in-frame clones only, minus some. The data contain under 150,000 clones, about 86% of them singletons. The rearrangement joins TRBV4-1 to TRBJ2-1; a possible D gene is TRBD2 (5 bases). The clonotype originates from a woman between 55 and 75 years old with acute or convalescent COVID-19. What was sequenced was peripheral blood. The CDR3 protein is CASSQGTLASLEQFF. The CDR3 bases are TGCGCCAGCAGCCAAGGAACGCTAGCCAGCCTCGAGCAGTTCTTC.